This TCR beta chain was sequenced for a study of cytomegalovirus exposure and HLA in healthy donors. Profiling relied on immunoSEQ multiplex PCR, and the TCRdb table lists in-frame clones only, not all of them. The sample includes 190,000 or so clones, about 80% of them seen just once. This TCR came from a woman younger than 30 in good health and CMV-seropositive. Specimen: PBMCs.

The CDR3 region has the DNA TGTGCCAGTCAGATTCCGCCCGGGGAGCTGTTTTTT. The encoded protein is CASQIPPGELFF. The chain joins TRBV19 to TRBJ2-2; D is undetermined. The CDR3 runs 12 residues. V was cut by 8 bases and J by 6 bases, with 10 bases left in between. The germline V gene encodes CDR1 LNHDA and CDR2 SQIVND (reference sequence).